This is a list of T cell receptor beta chains from one sample in a study of T cell changes during pregnancy in multiple sclerosis. The data were produced by immunoSEQ multiplex PCR, yet TCRdb's version contains in-frame clones alone and is incomplete. The sample includes about 46,000 clones, roughly 95% of them seen just once. The sample here was CD8+ T cells from peripheral blood mononuclear cells, taken after pregnancy. The source of these receptors is a female donor with multiple sclerosis, enrolled in a pregnancy study. Both conserved end residues are part of each CDR3. Fields, in order: J gene, D gene, CDR3 length, V gene, clone size, CDR3 DNA, CDR3 protein. D genes are given only for firm matches. Size tells how often a clone was seen (once, few, many) or the class of an expanded clone, and some rows leave it out.

J gene: TRBJ1-5; D gene: -; CDR3 length: 16; V gene: TRBV5-1; clone size: -; CDR3 DNA: TGCGCCAGCAGCTTGGGTTTGGTCGGAGGCAATCAGCCCCAGCATTTT; CDR3 protein: CASSLGLVGGNQPQHF
J gene: TRBJ1-4; D gene: TRBD1; CDR3 length: 14; V gene: TRBV15; clone size: -; CDR3 DNA: TGTGCCACCAGCAGAGAGACAGGGTGGGAAAAACTGTTTTTT; CDR3 protein: CATSRETGWEKLFF
J gene: TRBJ2-5; D gene: -; CDR3 length: 16; V gene: TRBV4-1; clone size: -; CDR3 DNA: TGCGCCAGCAGCCAAGGGGCAAGTTGGGGGGAAGAGACCCAGTACTTC; CDR3 protein: CASSQGASWGEETQYF
J gene: TRBJ1-1; D gene: -; CDR3 length: 17; V gene: TRBV11-3; clone size: few; CDR3 DNA: TGTGCCAGCAGCCGAGGCTTTCGGGGAGGGCTGAACACTGAAGCTTTCTTT; CDR3 protein: CASSRGFRGGLNTEAFF
J gene: TRBJ2-2; D gene: -; CDR3 length: 16; V gene: TRBV27; clone size: once; CDR3 DNA: TGTGCCAGCAGCCTTGCAGGGGTTCCGAACACCGGGGAGCTGTTTTTT; CDR3 protein: CASSLAGVPNTGELFF
J gene: TRBJ1-2; D gene: TRBD1; CDR3 length: 18; V gene: TRBV19; clone size: -; CDR3 DNA: TGTGCCAGTAGTACCAAGATGACTCAGGACAGGGTACCGTATGGCTACACCTTC; CDR3 protein: CASSTKMTQDRVPYGYTF
J gene: TRBJ2-1; D gene: TRBD2; CDR3 length: 15; V gene: TRBV2; clone size: once; CDR3 DNA: TGTGCCAGCAGAGGTACTAGCGGGGGACACAATGAGCAGTTCTTC; CDR3 protein: CASRGTSGGHNEQFF
J gene: TRBJ1-1; D gene: -; CDR3 length: 12; V gene: TRBV13; clone size: -; CDR3 DNA: TGTGCCAGCAGCCCCGGGGACACTGAAGCTTTCTTT; CDR3 protein: CASSPGDTEAFF
J gene: TRBJ1-5; D gene: -; CDR3 length: 15; V gene: TRBV6-5; clone size: -; CDR3 DNA: TGTGCCAGCAGTGCCGGACCCGGGGGGAATCAGCCCCAGCATTTT; CDR3 protein: CASSAGPGGNQPQHF
J gene: TRBJ2-3; D gene: TRBD1; CDR3 length: 16; V gene: TRBV10-3; clone size: -; CDR3 DNA: TGTGCCATCAGTGAGGTCCGGGACAGGAGCACAGATACGCAGTATTTT; CDR3 protein: CAISEVRDRSTDTQYF
J gene: TRBJ1-2; D gene: -; CDR3 length: 16; V gene: TRBV19; clone size: -; CDR3 DNA: TGTGCCAGTAGTTCATCTCCTGACAGAAACAACTATGGCTACACCTTC; CDR3 protein: CASSSSPDRNNYGYTF
J gene: TRBJ2-1; D gene: TRBD1; CDR3 length: 16; V gene: TRBV6-6; clone size: -; CDR3 DNA: TGTGCCAGCAGCATACCGGACAGGGTCTCCTACAATGAGCAGTTCTTC; CDR3 protein: CASSIPDRVSYNEQFF
J gene: TRBJ2-7; D gene: -; CDR3 length: 12; V gene: TRBV28; clone size: -; CDR3 DNA: TGTGCCAGCAGTTTATCGTCTCTCCCCGGGTACTTC; CDR3 protein: CASSLSSLPGYF
J gene: TRBJ2-3; D gene: TRBD1; CDR3 length: 16; V gene: TRBV2; clone size: once; CDR3 DNA: TGTGCCAGCAGTGAAGCGCGGACAGGGGGCCTAGATACGCAGTATTTT; CDR3 protein: CASSEARTGGLDTQYF
J gene: TRBJ2-2; D gene: -; CDR3 length: 11; V gene: TRBV7-9; clone size: -; CDR3 DNA: TGTGGGGCAACGAACACCGGGGAGCTGTTTTTT; CDR3 protein: CGATNTGELFF
J gene: TRBJ2-3; D gene: TRBD1; CDR3 length: 13; V gene: TRBV6-4; clone size: medium-sized; CDR3 DNA: TGTGCCAGCGGGACAGGGGACGCAGATACGCAGTATTTT; CDR3 protein: CASGTGDADTQYF
J gene: TRBJ1-1; D gene: -; CDR3 length: 15; V gene: TRBV7-9; clone size: -; CDR3 DNA: TGTGCCAGCAGCTTATCGGCGGGAATGAACACTGAAGCTTTCTTT; CDR3 protein: CASSLSAGMNTEAFF
J gene: TRBJ1-5; D gene: -; CDR3 length: 12; V gene: TRBV4-1; clone size: few; CDR3 DNA: TGCGCCAGCAGCCACCCGGGTCAGCCCCAGCATTTT; CDR3 protein: CASSHPGQPQHF